The next 24 T cell receptor beta chains were all read from a single sample in a study of OX40 agonist ivuxolimab in advanced cancers. Sequenced by immunoSEQ multiplex PCR; TCRdb stores in-frame clones only, minus some. This sample has tens of thousands of clones; roughly nine tenths occur once, and the top ten carry around 4.2%. The input for sequencing was CD4+ or CD8+ T cells sorted from blood, taken in a trial of the OX40 agonist ivuxolimab. The origin of the receptors is an adult with an advanced solid tumor such as melanoma, head and neck, liver or kidney cancer.

The chain couples TRBV5-1 to TRBJ2-1; 8 positions match TRBD1. CDR1 SGHRS and CDR2 YFSETQ come from the germline V gene. The junction had 5 bases not matched to a gene; V was cut back by 0 bases and J by 0 bases. CDR3 length: 17 residues. The CDR3 protein is CASSLVPGQASYNEQFF. DNA of the CDR3: TGCGCCAGCAGCTTGGTGCCGGGACAGGCCTCCTACAATGAGCAGTTCTTC.

V is TRBV6-4 and J is TRBJ2-2, with TRBD1 as a possible D gene (6 bases). V lost 8 bases and J lost 5, with 12 bases in between. Germline assignment: CDR1 MRHNA and CDR2 SNTAGT. The CDR3 is 13 residues long. CDR3 bases: TGTGCCAGCCTCGACAGGCGGACCGGGGAGCTGTTTTTT. Translation: CASLDRRTGELFF.

CDR3 nucleotides: TGCGCCAGCAGCCAAGATCCGCAGGGGGGGGAGCAAGAGACCCAGTACTTC. Its protein product is CASSQDPQGGEQETQYF. V is TRBV4-1 and J is TRBJ2-5; D is possibly TRBD1 or TRBD2 (7 bases each). CDR1 MGHRA and CDR2 YSYEKL come from the germline V gene. The CDR3 covers 17 residues. V lost 0 bases and J lost 2, with 16 bases in between.

This chain uses TRBV6-5 with TRBJ1-1; D perhaps matches TRBD1 (5 bases). CDR3 length: 13 amino acids. CDR1 is MNHEY, CDR2 SVGAGI, per germline. Deletions cut 8 bases from V and 5 bases from J, with 15 bases between. DNA of the CDR3: TGTGCCAGCCGCCCCCGCGGGGGGACTGAAGCTTTCTTT. This translates into CASRPRGGTEAFF.

This clone was found once. The J gene is TRBJ1-1, the V gene TRBV27, with unresolved D. V lost 3 bases, J lost 1 base, and 6 bases lay in between. The CDR3 is made up of 13 amino acids. Germline values: CDR1 MNHEY, CDR2 SMNVEV (reference sequence). This chain's CDR3 is CASSFEENTEAFF. CDR3 in DNA: TGTGCCAGCAGTTTCGAGGAGAACACTGAAGCTTTCTTT.

This clone occurred once. The chain links TRBV28 to TRBJ1-1, with 8 bases fitting TRBD1. Per the germline V gene, CDR1 is MDHEN and CDR2 is SYDVKM. The CDR3 is 15 amino acids. Germline trimming cut 3 bases from V and 4 bases from J; bases unmatched to any gene: 7. CDR3 loop: CASSLLSTGATEAFF. The DNA of the CDR3 is TGTGCCAGCAGTTTGTTATCGACAGGGGCCACTGAAGCTTTCTTT.

The chain uses TRBV27 and TRBJ2-7; 7 bases fit TRBD1. Trimming took 3 bases from V and 2 from J; bases not matched to a gene: 1. The CDR3 is 13 residues long. Germline CDR1 reads MNHEY; CDR2 reads SMNVEV (reference sequence). The CDR3 region has the DNA TGTGCCAGCAGTTTGGGACAGACCTACGAGCAGTACTTC. Residues: CASSLGQTYEQYF.

This sequence joins TRBV6-1 and TRBJ2-7; D call uncertain. The CDR3 totals 13 residues. Germline values: CDR1 MNHNS, CDR2 SASEGT. V was pared by 1 base and J by 3 bases, with 7 bases between. In nucleotides, the CDR3 is TGTGCCAGCAGTGAAGGCAGGAGCTACGAGCAGTACTTC. Protein product: CASSEGRSYEQYF.

The gene calls are TRBV27 and TRBJ1-5; D uncertain. Germline lookup yields CDR1 MNHEY and CDR2 SMNVEV (reference sequence). The V gene lost 0 bases and the J gene lost 0 bases, with 6 bases spanning the gap. This CDR3 comprises 15 residues. The CDR3 sequence: CASSLSQYSNQPQHF. CDR3 bases: TGTGCCAGCAGTTTATCACAGTATAGCAATCAGCCCCAGCATTTT.

The V gene is TRBV6-5, the J gene TRBJ2-7, with a possible D match to TRBD2 (6 bases). The germline V gene encodes CDR1 MNHEY and CDR2 SVGAGI. Trimming stripped 4 bases from V and 1 base from J, with 11 bases between. This CDR3 is 14 amino acids long. The CDR3 sequence is CASSWGLGSYEQYF. The CDR3, as DNA: TGTGCCAGCAGTTGGGGACTGGGGTCCTACGAGCAGTACTTC.

The chain has TRBV6-5 and TRBJ2-7; TRBD1 matches at 8 bases. CDR1 MNHEY and CDR2 SVGAGI come from the germline V gene. With V trimmed by 2 bases and J by 7 bases, 10 bases remained unmatched. The CDR3 extends over 15 amino acids. The DNA for the CDR3 is TGTGCCAGCAGTTACACAACAGGGGGAGGAGGGGAGCAGTACTTC. Amino acids: CASSYTTGGGGEQYF.

In DNA, the CDR3 is TGTGCCAGCAGCAAAAAGGTGGTAGTCCGGCCTACCTACGAGCAGTACTTC. Amino acid sequence: CASSKKVVVRPTYEQYF. V usage is TRBV21-1 and J usage is TRBJ2-7. TRBV21-1 is shown as a pseudogene. The length of the CDR3 is 17 residues.

The chain employs TRBV6-6 and TRBJ2-1, with 11 bases lining up with TRBD2. The CDR3 consists of 16 residues. The germline V gene has CDR1 MNHNY and CDR2 SVGAGI (reference sequence). V shed 5 bases and J 8 bases; nucleotides not matched to a gene: 11. The DNA of the CDR3 is TGTGCCAGCAGTGGGGGGACTAGCGGCCTTCCCGATGAGCAGTTCTTC. This encodes CASSGGTSGLPDEQFF.

The chain combines TRBV5-5 with TRBJ2-7, with 8 bases aligning to TRBD2. CDR3 length: 17 residues. V trimming: 4 bases; J trimming: 2 bases; junction bases outside the gene matches: 14. The germline V gene has CDR1 SGHKS and CDR2 YYEKEE (reference sequence). The CDR3 bases are TGTGCCAGCAGCCTGAATTGGGGAGCGGGAGCCCCCTACGAGCAGTACTTC. Its translation is CASSLNWGAGAPYEQYF.

The rearrangement links TRBV19 to TRBJ2-7, with 9 bases lining up with TRBD1. The germline V gene has CDR1 LNHDA and CDR2 SQIVND (reference sequence). The trim removed 1 base at V and 4 bases at J, leaving 5 bases unmatched. The CDR3 has 15 residues. The CDR3 loop reads CASSIGQGEWYEQYF. CDR3 DNA sequence: TGTGCCAGTAGTATAGGACAGGGGGAATGGTACGAGCAGTACTTC. Supplemented by reference TRBV19 and TRBJ2-7, the full variable domain reads DGGITQSPKYLFRKEGQNVTLSCEQNLNHDAMYWYRQDPGQGLRLIYYSQIVNDFQKGDIAEGYSVSREKKESFPLTVTSAQKNPTAFYLCASSIGQGEWYEQYFGPGTRLTVT.

V gene TRBV21-1 combines with J gene TRBJ1-1. TRBV21-1 is a pseudogene segment. This CDR3 is 14 amino acids long. As DNA, the CDR3 is TGTGCCAGCAGCAAAGGTTGGGGTGTCACTGAAGCTTTCTTT. It is translated as CASSKGWGVTEAFF.

CDR3 DNA: TGTGCCACCAGCAGAGAAAGTCGGGCCGGGGAGCTGTTTTTT. Translating it yields CATSRESRAGELFF. V usage is TRBV15 and J usage is TRBJ2-2; no clear D. The V gene lost 0 bases and the J gene lost 6 bases, with 8 bases spanning the gap. The CDR3 runs 14 residues. The germline V gene encodes CDR1 LNHNV and CDR2 YYDKDF (reference sequence).

This chain joins TRBV30 and TRBJ2-7; 7 nucleotides line up with TRBD2. The CDR3 has 14 amino acids. The V and J ends lost 0 bases and 0 bases, in that order; junction bases with no gene match: 2. CDR1 GTSNPN and CDR2 SVGIG come from the germline V gene (reference sequence). For the CDR3, the DNA is TGTGCCTGGAGTGTAGCGGGACTCTCCTACGAGCAGTACTTC. Translation: CAWSVAGLSYEQYF.

The chain couples TRBV5-1 to TRBJ2-1; D is undetermined. The CDR3 is 11 amino acids. CDR1 SGHRS and CDR2 YFSETQ come from the germline V gene. Trimming shortened V by 7 bases and J by 8 bases, and 10 bases separated the two germline ends. The chain's CDR3 is CASGPSHEQFF. The DNA of the CDR3 is TGCGCCAGCGGCCCGTCCCATGAGCAGTTCTTC.

This clone was observed once. V usage is TRBV7-8 and J usage is TRBJ1-5, with a possible D match to TRBD1 (5 bases). This CDR3 has 16 amino acids. Germline V gives CDR1 SGHVS, CDR2 FQNEAQ. V lost 0 bases to trimming and J lost 1 base, with 10 bases between them. CDR3 amino acids: CASSLATVGSNQPQHF. The CDR3 DNA reads TGTGCCAGCAGCTTAGCGACAGTGGGAAGCAATCAGCCCCAGCATTTT.

V usage is TRBV6-1 and J usage is TRBJ2-1, with D possibly TRBD1 on 5 matching bases. V lost 5 bases, J lost 3 bases, and 11 bases lay in between. The CDR3 runs to 14 residues. Per germline, CDR1 MNHNS and CDR2 SASEGT. The CDR3 loop reads CASSPQGLYNEQFF. The DNA for the CDR3 is TGTGCCAGCAGTCCCCAGGGCCTCTACAATGAGCAGTTCTTC.

Concerning this clone: Distinct nucleotide sequences in the sample also encode this CDR3. This chain connects TRBV29-1 to TRBJ1-2; no reliable D call. The CDR3 consists of 11 residues. V lost 3 bases and J 4 bases, leaving 6 bases between the germline ends. Germline CDR1 and CDR2: SQVTM and ANQGSEA. CDR3 sequence reads: CSVDGGYGYTF. CDR3 nucleotide sequence: TGCAGCGTTGACGGCGGCTATGGCTACACCTTC.

The V call is TRBV7-9, the J call TRBJ1-1; tentative D call: TRBD1 (5 bases). Germline assignment: CDR1 SEHNR and CDR2 FQNEAQ (reference sequence). Between the trimmed V and J ends, which lost 4 bases and 0 bases, there was a span of 12 bases. The CDR3 sequence is 15 residues long. This chain's CDR3 is CASSSARDLNTEAFF. CDR3 nucleotides: TGTGCCAGCAGCTCCGCCAGGGACCTGAACACTGAAGCTTTCTTT.

The V gene is TRBV6-5, the J gene TRBJ1-5; possible D gene TRBD1, 5 bases. Trimming pared 0 bases from V and 8 bases from J, leaving 8 bases between. The length of the CDR3 is 13 residues. Germline CDR1 and CDR2: MNHEY and SVGAGI. In DNA form, the CDR3 reads TGTGCCAGCAGTTACTCGGAGGACAAGCCCCAGCATTTT. This translates into CASSYSEDKPQHF.